This T cell receptor (beta chain) was recorded in a study of blood T cell repertoires in COVID-19. Only in-frame clones appear in the TCRdb table, and some are missing; sequencing was by immunoSEQ multiplex PCR. The sample yields hundreds of thousands of clones, 85% seen once. Trimming left V 4 bases short and J 2 bases short, with 18 bases between. The CDR3 is 16 amino acids. CDR1 is MDHEN, CDR2 SYDVKM, per germline. Sequences were obtained from peripheral blood. The V call is TRBV28, the J call TRBJ2-7, with D perhaps matching TRBD2 (6 bases). This TCR came from a human donor in a cohort sampled during active COVID-19. CDR3 protein: CASSSPLGGGTYEQYF. The CDR3, as DNA: TGTGCCAGCAGTTCCCCCCTGGGGGGTGGAACCTACGAGCAGTACTTC.